This T cell receptor (beta chain) was found in a study of cytomegalovirus exposure and HLA in healthy donors. Study information: Later, an analysis reported that the 100 to 150 validation repertoires had used the same platform as the approximately 720 first-cohort repertoires. Overall study results and limits: The investigators catalogued 164 TCR beta chains as cytomegalovirus-associated.

While the first cohort had several hundred subjects, the donors belonged to the separate validation cohort of more than 95 subjects. Some clones are missing from TCRdb's copy, which holds only in-frame ones; the method was immunoSEQ multiplex PCR. The data hold 150,000 to 200,000 clones, with 85% observed a single time. The CDR3 covers 16 residues. Trimming took 4 bases from V and 5 from J; bases not matched to a gene: 8. Germline V gene sequence: CDR1 MGHDK, CDR2 SYGVNS. This clone has just a few counts. Its antigen is not known. V is TRBV25-1 and J is TRBJ2-1; 10 bases match TRBD2. Sample: PBMCs. The source of this sequence is a man between 18 and 35 years old in good health and CMV-seropositive. Written as DNA, the CDR3 is TGTGCCAGCAGTGTTACAGCGGGAGGGCCAAACAATGAGCAGTTCTTC. As protein: CASSVTAGGPNNEQFF.